A single sample gave rise to the 16 T cell receptor beta chains below, sequenced in a study of technical replicates of blood from a few donors. The method was immunoSEQ multiplex PCR; TCRdb's version includes in-frame clones alone and lacks a portion of them. The sample yields more than 90,000 clones, about 95% seen once. The sequenced sample consisted of T cells isolated from PBMCs. The receptor set was obtained from a human donor in good health.

The rearrangement links TRBV28 to TRBJ1-1, with D perhaps TRBD1 (6 bases). CDR1 is MDHEN and CDR2 is SYDVKM in the germline V gene. This CDR3 has 13 amino acids. V was pared by 6 bases and J by 4 bases, with 12 bases between. This chain's CDR3 is CASRSDSPTEAFF. CDR3 DNA sequence: TGTGCCAGCAGGTCGGACAGTCCCACTGAAGCTTTCTTT.

The CDR3 protein is CASSQDPRGDTEAFF. CDR3 DNA: TGCGCCAGCAGCCAAGACCCCAGGGGAGACACTGAAGCTTTCTTT. The rearrangement joins TRBV4-1 to TRBJ1-1, with a weak D call TRBD1 (6 bases). V was pared by 0 bases and J by 3 bases, with 11 bases between. Germline V gene data show CDR1 as MGHRA and CDR2 as YSYEKL. CDR3 length: 15 residues.

V gene TRBV6-6 combines with J gene TRBJ2-5; D is possibly TRBD2 (6 bases). In germline, CDR1 is MNHNY, CDR2 SVGAGI (reference sequence). Trimming removed 7 bases from V and 0 bases from J, with 12 bases in between. The CDR3 is made up of 14 amino acids. The CDR3 loop is CASMGLMYQETQYF. The CDR3 DNA reads as TGTGCCAGCATGGGACTCATGTACCAAGAGACCCAGTACTTC.

About this clone itself: One end of the junction is discordant with germline, which a read error may explain. The gene calls are TRBV7-7 and TRBJ2-7, with TRBD2 as a possible D gene (8 bases). There are 17 residues in the CDR3. Germline CDR1 SSHAT, CDR2 FNYEAQ (reference sequence). The CDR3 is CASSLKRETGQAYEQYF. The CDR3 nucleotides read TGTGCTAGCAGCCTGAAGCGGGAGACAGGGCAGGCCTACGAGCAGTACTTC.

V is TRBV27 and J is TRBJ2-7; 7 bases align to TRBD1. The germline V gene encodes CDR1 MNHEY and CDR2 SMNVEV (reference sequence). V trimming: 2 bases; J trimming: 4 bases; junction bases outside the gene matches: 5. The CDR3 has 14 amino acids. The CDR3 nucleotides read TGTGCCAGCAGTTTAGACAGGGTCCGTTACGAGCAGTACTTC. Translating it yields CASSLDRVRYEQYF.

This clone appeared a single time. The V and J genes are TRBV9 and TRBJ1-1, with TRBD1 as a possible D gene (5 bases). The CDR3 has 15 amino acids. Trimming pared 0 bases from V and 3 bases from J, leaving 12 bases between. CDR1 is SGDLS and CDR2 is YYNGEE in the germline V gene. The CDR3 DNA is TGTGCCAGCAGCGTAGGGGAGGGGCGGGACACTGAAGCTTTCTTT. It translates to CASSVGEGRDTEAFF.

V gene TRBV5-4 combines with J gene TRBJ2-3, with D unclear. The germline V gene encodes CDR1 SGHNT and CDR2 YYREEE (reference sequence). CDR3 size: 12 residues. V was pared by 0 bases and J by 12 bases, with 11 bases between. CDR3 residues: CASSLGTGPQYF. CDR3 nucleotides: TGTGCCAGCAGCTTGGGAACTGGGCCCCAGTATTTT.

This chain joins TRBV4-3 and TRBJ1-2; the match to TRBD1 covers 9 bases. Germline-derived CDR1 and CDR2 are LGHNA and YSLEER. The CDR3 is 16 amino acids. Unmatched junction bases numbered 12, after V lost 8 bases and J lost 2 bases. CDR3: CASSRTGESANYGYTF. Written as DNA, the CDR3 is TGCGCCAGCTCCCGGACAGGGGAATCGGCCAACTATGGCTACACCTTC.

The CDR3 DNA reads TGTGCCAGCAGCTCAACTACAGGGGTAAATGAGCAGTTCTTC. Translated, it gives CASSSTTGVNEQFF. This chain joins TRBV7-6 and TRBJ2-1; TRBD1 matches 7 bases. CDR1 SGHVS and CDR2 FNYEAQ come from the germline V gene. The CDR3 consists of 14 residues. Losses at the gene ends were 4 bases for V and 7 bases for J; bases not matched to a gene: 7. Filled out from reference TRBV7-6 and TRBJ2-1, the complete variable domain reads GAGVSQSPRYKVTKRGQDVALRCDPISGHVSLYWYRQALGQGPEFLTYFNYEAQQDKSGLPNDRFSAERPEGSISTLTIQRTEQRDSAMYRCASSSTTGVNEQFFGPGTRLTVL.

The V and J genes are TRBV7-3 and TRBJ2-5; D may be TRBD2 (6 bases). V lost 5 bases and J 3 bases, leaving 13 bases between the germline ends. The CDR3 has 14 residues. Germline V CDR1 and CDR2: SGHTA, FQGTGA. CDR3: CASSQLGGKETQYF. The CDR3 DNA sequence: TGTGCCAGCAGCCAACTAGGCGGGAAAGAGACCCAGTACTTC.

DNA of the CDR3: TGTGCCAGCAGCTTAGAGCGGGAATTAGATACGCAGTATTTT. This encodes CASSLERELDTQYF. The chain uses TRBV7-9 and TRBJ2-3; TRBD2 matches at 7 bases. Germline CDR1 SEHNR, CDR2 FQNEAQ (reference sequence). The CDR3 runs to 14 residues. V was pared by 1 base and J by 5 bases, with 3 bases of the junction left unmatched.

The chain links TRBV18 to TRBJ2-7; the match to TRBD1 covers 7 bases. The CDR3 consists of 16 residues. Germline trimming cut 3 bases from V and 1 base from J; bases unmatched to any gene: 9. Germline values: CDR1 KGHSH, CDR2 LQKENI. In nucleotides, the CDR3 is TGTGCCAGCTCACCTCTGATCCGGGACAGATCCTACGAGCAGTACTTC. It translates to CASSPLIRDRSYEQYF. Variable domain in full (rest from reference TRBV18 and TRBJ2-7): NAGVMQNPRHLVRRRGQEARLRCSPMKGHSHVYWYRQLPEEGLKFMVYLQKENIIDESGMPKERFSAEFPKEGPSILRIQQVVRGDSAAYFCASSPLIRDRSYEQYFGPGTRLTVT.

The V call is TRBV6-6, the J call TRBJ2-3, with D hard to call. CDR1 and CDR2 from the germline V gene are MNHNY and SVGAGI (reference sequence). CDR3 length equals 13 residues. Trimming stripped 7 bases from V and 3 bases from J, with 11 bases between. The chain's CDR3 is CASNPYETDTQYF. The DNA of the CDR3 is TGTGCCAGCAACCCTTACGAGACAGATACGCAGTATTTT.

The V gene is TRBV9, the J gene TRBJ1-1; perhaps TRBD1 as D (5 bases). The germline gives CDR1 SGDLS, CDR2 YYNGEE. The ends were cut back, 3 bases at V and 6 bases at J, with 12 bases in the middle. The CDR3 covers 13 residues. Written as DNA, the CDR3 is TGTGCCAGCAGCGCACAGGTCCTTTCTGAAGCTTTCTTT. It yields the protein CASSAQVLSEAFF.

This chain's CDR3 is CASSLPGTGVGGYTF. CDR3 sequence (DNA): TGTGCCAGCAGTTTACCCGGGACAGGGGTAGGTGGCTACACCTTC. The chain uses TRBV28 and TRBJ1-2, with 10 bases lining up with TRBD1. The CDR3 has 15 amino acids. Germline CDR1 and CDR2: MDHEN and SYDVKM. Losses at the gene ends were 2 bases for V and 7 bases for J; bases not matched to a gene: 7.

The rearrangement uses TRBV25-1 and TRBJ2-3; 7 bases fit TRBD2. V gave up 5 bases and J gave up 4 bases; unmatched junction bases: 3. Germline assignment: CDR1 MGHDK and CDR2 SYGVNS. CDR3 length: 13 residues. CDR3 nucleotide sequence: TGTGCCAGCAGTCGGGAGGAGGCAGATACGCAGTATTTT. It yields the protein CASSREEADTQYF.